The 5 T cell receptor beta chains below were found in one sample sequenced in a study of regulatory T cells in long-lasting Graves disease. Documented time point: persistent/refractory GD, antithyroid drugs over 5 years with positive TRAb. Extracted PBMC RNA gave rise to the TCR library. The TCR beta library used iRepertoire HTBI primers with Arm-PCR amplification of CDR3. TCRdb re-called the multiplex PCR reads through MiXCR, storing one row per CDR3 protein. This sample yields 420,000 or so distinct CDR3 sequences, of which around 20% are seen a single time; about a quarter belongs to the top ten. The input for sequencing was peripheral blood mononuclear cells (PBMCs), taken when the disease was refractory, from a patient treated with antithyroid drugs. These receptors all stem from a female donor with Graves disease.

This clonotype was counted once. The CDR3 nucleotides are TGTGCCAGCAGTGAAAGTCCCACAGATACGCAGTATTTT. It translates to CASSESPTDTQYF. This rearrangement joins TRBV25-1 to TRBJ2-3; unclear D gene. Trimming shortened V by 2 bases and J by 2 bases, and 5 bases separated the two germline ends. The V gene's germline CDR1 is MGHDK and CDR2 SYGVNS. This CDR3 region has 13 residues.

The V call is TRBV19, the J call TRBJ1-2, with D unclear. The CDR3 has 13 residues. In germline, CDR1 is LNHDA, CDR2 SQIVND (reference sequence). Trimming cost V 3 bases and J 2 bases, with 7 bases left between them. As DNA, the CDR3 is TGTGCCAGTAGTATGAGGGCGAACTATGGCTACACCTTC. Amino acid sequence: CASSMRANYGYTF.

This clonotype was counted at least ten times. The rearrangement links TRBV2 to TRBJ2-7, with TRBD1 matching 8 bases. CDR3 length equals 13 residues. With 3 bases clipped from V and 3 bases from J, the junction kept 1 base outside the gene matches. Germline assignment: CDR1 SNHLY and CDR2 FYNNEI. The CDR3 coding sequence is TGTGCCAGCAGTGAGGGGACAGGCTACGAGCAGTACTTC. This codes for CASSEGTGYEQYF. The whole variable domain, filled in from reference TRBV2 and TRBJ2-7, reads EPEVTQTPSHQVTQMGQEVILRCVPISNHLYFYWYRQILGQKVEFLVSFYNNEISEKSEIFDDQFSVERPDGSNFTLKIRSTKLEDSAMYFCASSEGTGYEQYFGPGTRLTVT.

V and J are TRBV7-2 and TRBJ2-7, with D perhaps TRBD1 or TRBD2 (7 bases each). The length of the CDR3 is 14 residues. V was clipped by 10 bases and J by 0 bases, with 16 bases between them. Germline loops: CDR1 SGHTA, CDR2 FQGNSA. CDR3 in DNA: TGTGCCATCAGGGGGGGGACAGACTCCTACGAGCAGTACTTC. The encoded protein is CAIRGGTDSYEQYF.

Ten or more counts support this clonotype. This sequence joins TRBV11-2 and TRBJ2-5; perhaps D is TRBD1 or TRBD2 (5 bases each). CDR3 size: 17 residues. V was trimmed by 2 bases and J by 5 bases, leaving 21 bases between them. Germline V lookup: CDR1 SGHAT, CDR2 FQNNGV. CDR3 sequence reads: CASSLFQWDDGGETQYF. CDR3 sequence (DNA): TGTGCCAGCAGCTTATTTCAATGGGACGACGGTGGGGAGACCCAGTACTTC. Full variable domain (rest looked up from reference TRBV11-2 and TRBJ2-5): EAGVAQSPRYKIIEKRQSVAFWCNPISGHATLYWYQQILGQGPKLLIQFQNNGVVDDSQLPKDRFSAERLKGVDSTLKIQPAKLEDSAVYLCASSLFQWDDGGETQYFGPGTRLLVL.